Following are 6 T cell receptor beta chains from one sample sequenced in a study of cytomegalovirus exposure and HLA in healthy donors. The PCR employed 60 Vbeta primers together with 13 Jbeta primers. Assay used: immunoSEQ multiplex PCR; TCRdb lists only in-frame clones, some missing. The sample includes more than 110,000 clones, 8.5% to 10% of them seen just once. Material for sequencing was PBMCs. Source of these receptors: a man aged 50-60 years in good health and CMV-seronegative.

This clone was picked up many times. The chain uses TRBV10-3 and TRBJ2-1; 9 bases line up with TRBD1. There are 17 residues in the CDR3. V lost 1 base to trimming and J lost 7 bases; unmatched junction nucleotides: 11. Germline values: CDR1 ENHRY, CDR2 SYGVKD. CDR3 nucleotides: TGTGCCATCAGTGAGTTAATACAGGGGGCTCTGGGTAATGAGCAGTTCTTC. It codes for CAISELIQGALGNEQFF.

This clone was seen only a few times. The rearrangement uses TRBV7-9 and TRBJ2-7; 7 bases match TRBD2. Germline V gene lookup returns CDR1 SEHNR and CDR2 FQNEAQ (reference sequence). The CDR3 contains 15 residues. Trimming took 1 base from V and 3 from J; bases not matched to a gene: 6. The CDR3: CASSLGLADDYEQYF. For the CDR3, the DNA is TGTGCCAGCAGCTTAGGTCTAGCGGACGACTACGAGCAGTACTTC.

This clone has a handful of counts. This chain links TRBV7-6 with TRBJ1-1; D gene uncertain. The CDR3 extends over 13 amino acids. Trimming removed 5 bases at V and 6 bases at J, with 13 bases between. Germline-derived CDR1 and CDR2 are SGHVS and FNYEAQ. CDR3 DNA: TGTGCCAGCAGCCCCCCGCTGCGGCCTGAAGCTTTCTTT. Translating it yields CASSPPLRPEAFF.

This clone was seen a handful of times. DNA of the CDR3: TGTGCCAGCAGTGGGACTAGCGGGAGCTTGTACGAGCAGTACTTC. Its translation is CASSGTSGSLYEQYF. This chain connects TRBV28 to TRBJ2-5, with 14 bases matching TRBD2. The last part of the DNA fits TRBJ2-7 better; the J call may be wrong. The CDR3 covers 15 residues. Germline V lookup: CDR1 MDHEN, CDR2 SYDVKM.

V usage is TRBV19 and J usage is TRBJ2-3; D unclear. V lost 8 bases, J lost 3 bases, and 6 bases lay in between. The germline V gene has CDR1 LNHDA and CDR2 SQIVND (reference sequence). This CDR3 spans 11 amino acids. CDR3 sequence (DNA): TGTGCCAGTCGAGCTACAGATACGCAGTATTTT. Its protein is CASRATDTQYF.

This clone was observed a handful of times. The chain links TRBV15 to TRBJ2-6, with a tentative D call TRBD2 (5 bases). CDR1 is LNHNV, CDR2 YYDKDF, per germline (reference sequence). The CDR3 covers 14 residues. Trimming pared 5 bases from V and 2 bases from J, leaving 7 bases between. CDR3 sequence: CATSSGAGANVLTF. CDR3 sequence (DNA): TGTGCCACCAGCTCCGGGGCTGGGGCCAACGTCCTGACTTTC.